These 28 T cell receptor beta chains originate from one sample sequenced in a study of beta chain features in type 1 diabetes. Reverse transcription of all isolated RNA meant that expressed TCRB transcripts were sequenced. Here immunoSEQ multiplex PCR was the method, and the copy in TCRdb shows in-frame clones only, minus some. The table records about 150,000 clones, roughly 8% of them present only once. Sequences were obtained from central memory CD4+ T cells from blood. The source of these receptors is a young man in good health.

The chain has TRBV5-1 and TRBJ2-3, with 12 bases aligning to TRBD1. Trimming took 4 bases from V and 2 from J; bases not matched to a gene: 8. The CDR3 has 17 residues. The germline CDR1 and CDR2 sequences are SGHRS and YFSETQ. The CDR3 sequence is CASSGTGGGINTDTQYF. The CDR3 nucleotides read TGCGCCAGCAGCGGGACAGGGGGCGGAATTAACACAGATACGCAGTATTTT.

This clone was detected a few times. The J gene is TRBJ2-7, the V gene TRBV19; TRBD2 aligns across 13 bases. The germline V gene has CDR1 LNHDA and CDR2 SQIVND (reference sequence). CDR3 length: 16 amino acids. After removal of 5 bases from V and 6 bases from J, the junction contained 10 bases not matched to a gene. CDR3 region: CASSPSTSGRAVEQYF. For the CDR3, the DNA is TGTGCCAGTAGTCCCTCTACTAGCGGGAGGGCCGTCGAGCAGTACTTC. The full variable domain, in which reference TRBV19 and TRBJ2-7 provide the parts outside the CDR3, is DGGITQSPKYLFRKEGQNVTLSCEQNLNHDAMYWYRQDPGQGLRLIYYSQIVNDFQKGDIAEGYSVSREKKESFPLTVTSAQKNPTAFYLCASSPSTSGRAVEQYFGPGTRLTVT.

V usage is TRBV4-2 and J usage is TRBJ2-3; 9 bases are shared with TRBD2. The length of the CDR3 is 16 residues. Germline loops: CDR1 LGHNA, CDR2 YNFKEQ. Trimming took 3 bases from V and 5 from J; bases not matched to a gene: 9. The CDR3 reads CASSQHEAGGQDTQYF. CDR3 nucleotides: TGTGCCAGCAGCCAGCACGAAGCGGGGGGCCAAGATACGCAGTATTTT.

The table lists this clone with a few counts. The chain employs TRBV5-6 and TRBJ2-7; no reliable D call. This CDR3 comprises 13 residues. CDR1 is SGHDT, CDR2 YYEEEE, per germline. The V gene lost 5 bases and the J gene lost 3 bases, with 12 bases spanning the gap. DNA of the CDR3: TGTGCCAGCAGTTACCGCCTATTCTACGAGCAGTACTTC. Translation gives CASSYRLFYEQYF.

This clone has only a few counts. This chain uses TRBV6-6 with TRBJ2-7, with D tentatively TRBD1 (6 bases). The CDR3 runs to 15 residues. Between the trimmed V and J ends, which lost 1 base and 4 bases, there was a span of 14 bases. Germline CDR1 reads MNHNY; CDR2 reads SVGAGI (reference sequence). Here the CDR3 DNA reads TGTGCCAGCAGTTACTTGGCAGGGGCCGGGTACGAGCAGTACTTC. Its translation: CASSYLAGAGYEQYF.

This clone was recorded many times. The chain links TRBV4-3 to TRBJ1-3; possible D gene TRBD1, 5 bases. The CDR3 length is 18 residues. Germline V gene sequence: CDR1 LGHNA, CDR2 YSLEER. The ends were cut back, 1 base at V and 0 bases at J, with 16 bases in the middle. The CDR3 DNA is TGCGCCAGCAGCCAAGTCGTTATCTCGACAGTCTCTGGAAACACCATATATTTT. Residues: CASSQVVISTVSGNTIYF.

J is TRBJ1-5 and V is TRBV7-2; 9 bases match TRBD1. The V gene's germline CDR1 is SGHTA and CDR2 FQGNSA. V gave up 4 bases and J gave up 7 bases; unmatched junction bases: 5. This CDR3 region has 14 residues. The CDR3 region has the DNA TGTGCCAGCAGCTCACAGGGGGCAGAACAGCCCCAGCATTTT. It encodes CASSSQGAEQPQHF.

The J gene is TRBJ2-5, the V gene TRBV10-3; 7 bases map to TRBD2. Germline CDR1 is ENHRY and CDR2 is SYGVKD. The CDR3 loop spans 15 amino acids. V lost 0 bases, J lost 5 bases, and 6 bases stayed unmatched. The CDR3 DNA is TGTGCCATCAGTGAGTCGGGGCGGGAGTTTGAGACCCAGTACTTC. Residues: CAISESGREFETQYF.

There are a few counts of this clone. The V gene is TRBV28, the J gene TRBJ2-3; 7 bases line up with TRBD2. The junction had 7 bases not matched to a gene; V was cut back by 2 bases and J by 2 bases. Germline CDR1 and CDR2: MDHEN and SYDVKM. This CDR3 has 16 residues. The CDR3 region is CASSLAGAVHTDTQYF. Written as DNA, the CDR3 is TGTGCCAGCAGTTTAGCGGGAGCCGTTCACACAGATACGCAGTATTTT.

In this sample, this clone turned up a few times. Other DNA sequences in this specimen translate into the identical CDR3. The chain links TRBV19 to TRBJ2-1; TRBD1 agrees at 9 bases. The CDR3 loop spans 14 amino acids. Germline assignment: CDR1 LNHDA and CDR2 SQIVND (reference sequence). Germline trimming cut 3 bases from V and 9 bases from J; bases unmatched to any gene: 6. Written as DNA, the CDR3 is TGTGCCAGTAGTATCAACAGGGGGCCGGGTGAGCAGTTCTTC. As protein: CASSINRGPGEQFF.

V and J are TRBV7-9 and TRBJ2-5, with D possibly matching TRBD1 (7 bases). V was trimmed by 6 bases and J by 4 bases, leaving 21 bases between them. CDR3 length: 16 amino acids. Germline lookup yields CDR1 SEHNR and CDR2 FQNEAQ (reference sequence). CDR3 bases: TGTGCCAGCAGTCAAGGCGGGACAGCCTGGGGAGAGACCCAGTACTTC. Amino acids: CASSQGGTAWGETQYF.

This clone was seen only a few times. The V call is TRBV18, the J call TRBJ2-2; the match to TRBD2 covers 7 bases. CDR3 size: 15 residues. V trimming: 1 base; J trimming: 5 bases; junction bases outside the gene matches: 4. Germline V gene lookup returns CDR1 KGHSH and CDR2 LQKENI. The CDR3 nucleotides read TGTGCCAGCTCACCACTAAGTAGCGGGACCGGGGAGCTGTTTTTT. Translating gives CASSPLSSGTGELFF.

The gene calls are TRBV10-3 and TRBJ2-7, with TRBD2 matching 8 bases. V lost 9 bases to trimming and J lost 5 bases; unmatched junction nucleotides: 9. This CDR3 spans 13 amino acids. Germline loops: CDR1 ENHRY, CDR2 SYGVKD. As DNA, the CDR3 is TGTGCCATTTCGGGACTAGGGGATCACGAGCAGTACTTC. Translation gives CAISGLGDHEQYF.

The chain couples TRBV30 to TRBJ1-4; 10 positions agree with TRBD1. Germline CDR1 is GTSNPN and CDR2 is SVGIG (reference sequence). The CDR3 extends over 15 amino acids. Trimming took 1 base from V and 8 from J; bases not matched to a gene: 7. The CDR3 reads CAWSDRQGAWEKLFF. In DNA, the CDR3 is TGTGCCTGGAGTGATCGACAGGGGGCATGGGAAAAACTGTTTTTT.

A few counts support this clone. This chain joins TRBV6-5 and TRBJ1-1; a possible D gene is TRBD1 (5 bases). Trimming took off 4 bases at V and 10 bases at J, with 16 bases between the two ends. The CDR3 covers 13 residues. Germline-derived CDR1 and CDR2 are MNHEY and SVGAGI. The CDR3, as DNA: TGTGCCAGCAGTTCCCGGGACTCTTTACGAGCTTTCTTT. This translates into CASSSRDSLRAFF.

CDR3 in DNA: TGTGCCAGCAGTGAAGTTTGGGGAGGAGCCTATGGCTACACCTTC. Protein sequence: CASSEVWGGAYGYTF. J is TRBJ1-2 and V is TRBV6-1; D call uncertain. Looked up from germline, CDR1 is MNHNS and CDR2 is SASEGT. The CDR3 is 15 residues long. V was pared by 1 base and J by 4 bases, with 13 bases between.

Many counts were recorded for this clone. Other DNA sequences of this sample code for an identical CDR3. The chain carries TRBV7-9 and TRBJ2-7; D is perhaps TRBD2 (6 bases). Trimming removed 3 bases at V and 4 bases at J, with 10 bases between. The V gene's germline CDR1 is SEHNR and CDR2 FQNEAQ (reference sequence). CDR3 length equals 13 residues. The CDR3 coding sequence is TGTGCCAGCAGCTTCGCGGAGGGATACGAGCAGTACTTC. Protein: CASSFAEGYEQYF. Drawing the rest from reference TRBV7-9 and TRBJ2-7, the complete variable domain is DTGVSQNPRHKITKRGQNVTFRCDPISEHNRLYWYRQTLGQGPEFLTYFQNEAQLEKSRLLSDRFSAERPKGSFSTLEIQRTEQGDSAMYLCASSFAEGYEQYFGPGTRLTVT.

The V gene is TRBV18, the J gene TRBJ2-5; D gene unclear. The CDR3 length is 13 residues. Germline V gene lookup returns CDR1 KGHSH and CDR2 LQKENI. Between the trimmed V and J ends, which lost 11 bases and 3 bases, there was a span of 16 bases. The CDR3 loop is CAVARSQEETQYF. DNA for the CDR3: TGTGCCGTAGCTCGGTCCCAAGAAGAGACCCAGTACTTC.

V and J are TRBV4-1 and TRBJ1-4; no firm D call. Trimming removed 0 bases from V and 8 bases from J, with 13 bases in between. Germline V lookup: CDR1 MGHRA, CDR2 YSYEKL. This CDR3 region has 15 residues. In nucleotides, the CDR3 is TGCGCCAGCAGCCAAGACGGTCCGACGGGGGAAAAACTGTTTTTT. Translating it yields CASSQDGPTGEKLFF.

This clone was detected a few times. The gene calls are TRBV29-1 and TRBJ2-2, with 7 positions matching TRBD2. CDR1 and CDR2 from the germline V gene are SQVTM and ANQGSEA. Unmatched junction bases numbered 16, after V lost 7 bases and J lost 5 bases. CDR3 length: 16 residues. CDR3 amino acids: CSAGVSGQGGTGELFF. For the CDR3, the DNA is TGCAGCGCTGGTGTATCGGGGCAGGGAGGGACCGGGGAGCTGTTTTTT.

The chain employs TRBV6-5 and TRBJ1-1; 7 positions agree with TRBD1. There are 14 residues in the CDR3. After removal of 6 bases from V and 3 bases from J, the junction contained 7 bases not matched to a gene. Germline V gene data show CDR1 as MNHEY and CDR2 as SVGAGI. The CDR3 DNA follows: TGTGCCAGCAGGCGCGGACAGGACTACACTGAAGCTTTCTTT. This encodes CASRRGQDYTEAFF.

This clone appeared a few times. Its ends do not fully match the called genes, so a read error is possible. The gene calls are TRBV15 and TRBJ2-7; 9 bases agree with TRBD1. The CDR3 contains 15 residues. Looked up from germline, CDR1 is LNHNV and CDR2 is YYDKDF (reference sequence). CDR3 protein: CGQLWGQGQSYEQYF. In DNA, the CDR3 is TGCGGTCAACTTTGGGGACAGGGACAATCCTACGAGCAGTACTTC.

CDR3 loop: CASRGQGRTGELFF. DNA for the CDR3: TGTGCCAGCAGGGGACAGGGGAGAACCGGGGAGCTGTTTTTT. The V call is TRBV6-5, the J call TRBJ2-2, with TRBD1 identical over 10 bases. The germline V gene has CDR1 MNHEY and CDR2 SVGAGI. CDR3 length equals 14 residues. V gave up 6 bases and J gave up 5 bases; unmatched junction bases: 3.

This clone showed up many times. The chain has TRBV7-2 and TRBJ2-3; 9 bases are a match to TRBD2. The CDR3 has 16 amino acids. Per the germline V gene, CDR1 is SGHTA and CDR2 is FQGNSA. V lost 1 base to trimming and J lost 3 bases; unmatched junction nucleotides: 5. Here the CDR3 reads CASSLGRGGPTDTQYF. The CDR3 DNA follows: TGTGCCAGCAGCTTAGGGCGGGGGGGCCCAACAGATACGCAGTATTTT. The full variable domain, in which reference TRBV7-2 and TRBJ2-3 provide the parts outside the CDR3, is GAGVSQSPSNKVTEKGKDVELRCDPISGHTALYWYRQSLGQGLEFLIYFQGNSAPDKSGLPSDRFSAERTGGSVSTLTIQRTQQEDSAVYLCASSLGRGGPTDTQYFGPGTRLTVL.

This clone came up a few times. CDR3 in DNA: TGCGCCAGCAGCCGGACAGGGGGCACCTACGAGCAGTACTTC. This gives the protein CASSRTGGTYEQYF. The chain joins TRBV5-1 to TRBJ2-7; 11 nucleotides agree with TRBD1. The CDR3 covers 14 residues. Germline assignment: CDR1 SGHRS and CDR2 YFSETQ. Unmatched junction bases numbered 2, after V lost 4 bases and J lost 2 bases.

This clone was counted between two and nine times. This chain uses TRBV29-1 with TRBJ2-7; 8 nucleotides match TRBD1. After removal of 6 bases from V and 5 bases from J, the junction contained 6 bases not matched to a gene. The CDR3 has 12 residues. The germline V gene has CDR1 SQVTM and CDR2 ANQGSEA. CDR3 coding DNA: TGCAGCGTGGGCGGACAGGGCGACGAGCAGTACTTC. Translation gives CSVGGQGDEQYF.

This chain uses TRBV6-5 with TRBJ2-2; 7 nucleotides agree with TRBD1. The CDR3 length is 15 residues. Trimming removed 10 bases from V and 6 bases from J; junction bases left unmatched: 14. Germline CDR1 reads MNHEY; CDR2 reads SVGAGI. CDR3 sequence reads: CATTGTDNQAGELFF. The CDR3 DNA reads as TGTGCCACGACCGGGACAGACAATCAAGCCGGGGAGCTGTTTTTT.

Concerning this clone itself: The sample carries other DNA sequences with the same CDR3. The chain's CDR3 is CASSFNRGTEAFF. The CDR3, as DNA: TGTGCCAGCAGCTTTAACAGAGGGACTGAAGCTTTCTTT. The chain recombines TRBV7-2 with TRBJ1-1; D is uncertain. CDR3 length: 13 amino acids. Germline V gene data show CDR1 as SGHTA and CDR2 as FQGNSA. V lost 3 bases to trimming and J lost 5 bases, with 10 bases between them.